Reported below is one T cell receptor beta chain. Antigen: not known. Germline and junction disagree at one end, which may indicate a read error. The sample is drawn from a study of CD8+CD57+ T cells in acquired aplastic anemia. About the research overall: The average for DNA from sorted CD4+ and CD8+ cells was approximately 3.2 ug. Healthy CD8+ samples averaged around 12 million reads. Whole-study results and caveats: Overlap between patients and controls comprised about 28 CD8+ CDR3 sequences. No significant difference in CD8+ Simpson's diversity was found between patients and controls.

CDR1 is KGHDR, CDR2 SFDVKD, per germline. The CDR3 length is 19 residues. TCR beta VDJ and CDR3 were profiled, and genomic DNA was the template. TCRdb called the reads again in MiXCR, with one record for every CDR3 protein. The sample holds 190,000 or so distinct CDR3 sequences, roughly 55% seen once. The receptor comes from a human donor in good health. The sequencing sample was made of sorted CD4+, CD8+, or CD8+CD57+ T cells (not recorded which) from PBMCs. The V gene is TRBV24-1, the J gene TRBJ1-5, with 10 bases matching TRBD1. The CDR3 loop is CATSDSDGTGEFGKQPQHF. In DNA form, the CDR3 reads TGTGCCACCAGTGACTCAGACGGGACAGGGGAATTTGGCAAACAGCCCCAGCATTTT.